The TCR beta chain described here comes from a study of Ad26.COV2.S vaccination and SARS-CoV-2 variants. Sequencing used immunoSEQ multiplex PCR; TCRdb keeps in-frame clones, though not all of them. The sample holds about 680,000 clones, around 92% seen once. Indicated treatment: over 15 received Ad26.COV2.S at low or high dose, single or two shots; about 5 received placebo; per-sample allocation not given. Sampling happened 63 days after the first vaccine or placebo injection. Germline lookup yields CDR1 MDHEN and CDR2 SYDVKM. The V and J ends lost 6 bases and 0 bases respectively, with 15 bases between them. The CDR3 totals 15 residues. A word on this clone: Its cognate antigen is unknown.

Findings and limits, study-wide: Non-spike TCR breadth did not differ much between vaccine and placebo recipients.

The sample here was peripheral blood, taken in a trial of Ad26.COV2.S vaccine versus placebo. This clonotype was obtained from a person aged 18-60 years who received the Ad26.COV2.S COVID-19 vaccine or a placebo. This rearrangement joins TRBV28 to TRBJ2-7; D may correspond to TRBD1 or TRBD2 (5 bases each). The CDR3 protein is CASSLSGTPSYEQYF. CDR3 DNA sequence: TGTGCCAGCAGCCTCTCCGGGACCCCCTCCTACGAGCAGTACTTC.